These T cell receptor beta chains were read from a single sample in a study of cytomegalovirus exposure and HLA in healthy donors. Here immunoSEQ multiplex PCR was the method, and the copy in TCRdb shows in-frame clones only, minus some. The table includes 55,000 to 75,000 clones, roughly 92% detected once. What was sequenced was PBMCs. The receptors here all came from a man aged 18-30 years in good health and CMV-seropositive. CDR3s include the opening cysteine and the closing phenylalanine or tryptophan. The order of the fields is clone size, J gene, V gene, D gene, CDR3 protein, CDR3 DNA. D genes are given only for firm matches. Clone size is given for some rows only: seen once, a few or many times, or a class if the clone is expanded.

clone size: -; J gene: TRBJ2-7; V gene: TRBV9; D gene: -; CDR3 protein: CASSVALGGSYEQYF; CDR3 DNA: TGTGCCAGCAGCGTAGCTTTGGGAGGCTCCTACGAGCAGTACTTC
clone size: -; J gene: TRBJ2-5; V gene: TRBV27; D gene: TRBD1; CDR3 protein: CASRYRGRDGETQYF; CDR3 DNA: TGTGCCAGCAGGTACAGGGGGCGCGATGGCGAGACCCAGTACTTC
clone size: -; J gene: TRBJ1-2; V gene: TRBV11-2; D gene: -; CDR3 protein: CASTEMGGFNYGYTF; CDR3 DNA: TGTGCCAGCACCGAAATGGGGGGGTTTAACTATGGCTACACCTTC
clone size: -; J gene: TRBJ1-1; V gene: TRBV30; D gene: -; CDR3 protein: CAWSVNREAFF; CDR3 DNA: TGTGCCTGGAGTGTGAACAGGGAAGCTTTCTTT
clone size: -; J gene: TRBJ2-7; V gene: TRBV20-1; D gene: -; CDR3 protein: CSASEGWEQYF; CDR3 DNA: TGCAGTGCTAGCGAGGGCTGGGAGCAGTACTTC
clone size: -; J gene: TRBJ2-7; V gene: TRBV30; D gene: TRBD2; CDR3 protein: CAWSVPGGKSYEQYF; CDR3 DNA: TGTGCCTGGAGTGTACCGGGGGGGAAATCATACGAGCAGTACTTC
clone size: -; J gene: TRBJ2-1; V gene: TRBV2; D gene: TRBD2; CDR3 protein: CASSSLAGGRYNEQFF; CDR3 DNA: TGTGCCAGCAGTTCCCTAGCGGGAGGGCGCTACAATGAGCAGTTCTTC
clone size: -; J gene: TRBJ2-5; V gene: TRBV28; D gene: TRBD1; CDR3 protein: CATLQGQGGETQYF; CDR3 DNA: TGTGCCACCCTGCAGGGACAGGGGGGAGAGACCCAGTACTTC
clone size: -; J gene: TRBJ2-1; V gene: TRBV5-5; D gene: TRBD2; CDR3 protein: CASSLVNSGIQDEQFF; CDR3 DNA: TGTGCCAGCAGCTTGGTCAATAGCGGGATTCAGGATGAGCAGTTCTTC
clone size: -; J gene: TRBJ1-2; V gene: TRBV2; D gene: -; CDR3 protein: CASRGLDGYTF; CDR3 DNA: TGTGCCAGCAGGGGGCTCGATGGCTACACCTTC
clone size: -; J gene: TRBJ2-2; V gene: TRBV5-6; D gene: TRBD1; CDR3 protein: CASSVGTGKGTGELFF; CDR3 DNA: TGTGCCAGCAGCGTGGGGACAGGGAAGGGCACCGGGGAGCTGTTTTTT
clone size: -; J gene: TRBJ2-7; V gene: TRBV12-5; D gene: -; CDR3 protein: CASALGSGLSYEQYF; CDR3 DNA: TGTGCTAGTGCCCTCGGTTCTGGACTCTCCTACGAGCAGTACTTC
clone size: -; J gene: TRBJ1-1; V gene: TRBV10-3; D gene: -; CDR3 protein: CAISQGTRYVEAFF; CDR3 DNA: TGTGCCATCAGCCAGGGGACCCGTTACGTGGAAGCTTTCTTT
clone size: -; J gene: TRBJ2-2; V gene: TRBV9; D gene: TRBD2; CDR3 protein: CASRPTSGANTGELFF; CDR3 DNA: TGTGCCAGCAGGCCCACTAGCGGGGCGAACACCGGGGAGCTGTTTTTT
clone size: -; J gene: TRBJ2-7; V gene: TRBV25-1; D gene: TRBD2; CDR3 protein: CASGAGLAGVYEQYF; CDR3 DNA: TGTGCCAGCGGGGCTGGGCTAGCGGGAGTCTACGAGCAGTACTTC
clone size: once; J gene: TRBJ1-1; V gene: TRBV18; D gene: TRBD1; CDR3 protein: CASSPTGVGTEAFF; CDR3 DNA: TGTGCCAGCTCACCTACAGGGGTCGGAACTGAAGCTTTCTTT
clone size: -; J gene: TRBJ1-3; V gene: TRBV5-1; D gene: -; CDR3 protein: CASSLDWAGSSGNTIYF; CDR3 DNA: TGCGCCAGCAGCTTGGATTGGGCAGGGTCCTCTGGAAACACCATATATTTT
clone size: -; J gene: TRBJ2-1; V gene: TRBV27; D gene: TRBD2; CDR3 protein: CASSLRPPFREGNNEQFF; CDR3 DNA: TGTGCCAGCAGTTTACGACCCCCCTTCAGGGAGGGGAACAATGAGCAGTTCTTC
clone size: -; J gene: TRBJ2-1; V gene: TRBV9; D gene: TRBD2; CDR3 protein: CASSHRLAGGGNEQFF; CDR3 DNA: TGTGCCAGCAGTCACCGACTAGCGGGAGGTGGCAATGAGCAGTTCTTC
clone size: -; J gene: TRBJ2-1; V gene: TRBV4-1; D gene: -; CDR3 protein: CASSSSLSGEQFF; CDR3 DNA: TGCGCCAGCAGCTCCTCTCTTTCTGGCGAGCAGTTCTTC
clone size: -; J gene: TRBJ1-4; V gene: TRBV5-5; D gene: -; CDR3 protein: CASSLPLTSTNEKLFF; CDR3 DNA: TGTGCCAGCAGCTTGCCCCTAACCTCAACTAATGAAAAACTGTTTTTT
clone size: -; J gene: TRBJ2-3; V gene: TRBV18; D gene: -; CDR3 protein: CASSPSQGTDTQYF; CDR3 DNA: TGTGCCAGCTCGCCATCCCAGGGGACAGATACGCAGTATTTT
clone size: -; J gene: TRBJ1-5; V gene: TRBV2; D gene: -; CDR3 protein: CASSRDAPNQPQHF; CDR3 DNA: TGTGCCAGCAGCCGGGATGCACCTAATCAGCCCCAGCATTTT
clone size: -; J gene: TRBJ2-3; V gene: TRBV15; D gene: -; CDR3 protein: CATQEDYTDTQYF; CDR3 DNA: TGTGCCACCCAGGAGGACTACACAGATACGCAGTATTTT
clone size: -; J gene: TRBJ2-3; V gene: TRBV2; D gene: -; CDR3 protein: CASTWRDTQYF; CDR3 DNA: TGTGCCAGCACCTGGAGAGATACGCAGTATTTT
clone size: -; J gene: TRBJ2-7; V gene: TRBV6-1; D gene: -; CDR3 protein: CASSESRGFEQYF; CDR3 DNA: TGTGCCAGCAGTGAAAGTCGGGGGTTTGAGCAGTACTTC
clone size: once; J gene: TRBJ1-3; V gene: TRBV2; D gene: -; CDR3 protein: CASIRTVSGNTIYF; CDR3 DNA: TGTGCCAGCATTAGGACTGTCTCTGGAAACACCATATATTTT
clone size: -; J gene: TRBJ1-3; V gene: TRBV6-5; D gene: -; CDR3 protein: CASSSPRSSGNTIYF; CDR3 DNA: TGTGCCAGCAGTTCACCGAGGAGCTCTGGAAACACCATATATTTT
clone size: -; J gene: TRBJ2-5; V gene: TRBV28; D gene: TRBD1; CDR3 protein: CASRRGDRGRETQYF; CDR3 DNA: TGTGCCAGCAGGCGGGGGGACAGGGGGCGAGAGACCCAGTACTTC
clone size: -; J gene: TRBJ1-1; V gene: TRBV5-1; D gene: -; CDR3 protein: CASSPYGEVTEAFF; CDR3 DNA: TGCGCCAGCAGCCCCTACGGGGAGGTCACTGAAGCTTTCTTT
clone size: -; J gene: TRBJ2-7; V gene: TRBV4-1; D gene: -; CDR3 protein: CASSQEVNYEQYF; CDR3 DNA: TGCGCCAGCAGCCAAGAGGTCAACTATGAGCAGTACTTC
clone size: -; J gene: TRBJ1-2; V gene: TRBV10-3; D gene: -; CDR3 protein: CAINPSSGYGYTF; CDR3 DNA: TGTGCCATCAACCCCAGTTCGGGATATGGCTACACCTTC
clone size: -; J gene: TRBJ2-5; V gene: TRBV5-4; D gene: TRBD1; CDR3 protein: CASSLQGLQETQYF; CDR3 DNA: TGTGCCAGCAGCTTACAGGGGCTCCAAGAGACCCAGTACTTC
clone size: -; J gene: TRBJ2-7; V gene: TRBV14; D gene: TRBD1; CDR3 protein: CASSQDVGQSPLEYF; CDR3 DNA: TGTGCCAGCAGCCAAGATGTGGGACAGAGTCCCTTGGAGTACTTC
clone size: -; J gene: TRBJ2-7; V gene: TRBV4-2; D gene: -; CDR3 protein: CASSLTQGIRSYEQYF; CDR3 DNA: TGTGCCAGCAGCTTAACGCAGGGAATTAGATCCTACGAGCAGTACTTC
clone size: -; J gene: TRBJ2-1; V gene: TRBV11-2; D gene: -; CDR3 protein: CASSLGAGRGSYNEQFF; CDR3 DNA: TGTGCCAGCAGCTTAGGAGCGGGTCGCGGGTCCTACAATGAGCAGTTCTTC
clone size: once; J gene: TRBJ2-1; V gene: TRBV10-1; D gene: TRBD2; CDR3 protein: CASSGGTSGRDPYNEQFF; CDR3 DNA: TGCGCCAGCAGTGGTGGGACTAGCGGGAGAGATCCCTACAATGAGCAGTTCTTC
clone size: -; J gene: TRBJ1-2; V gene: TRBV29-1; D gene: TRBD1; CDR3 protein: CSCLLGQGTDGYTF; CDR3 DNA: TGCAGCTGCCTCCTGGGACAGGGAACCGATGGCTACACCTTC
clone size: -; J gene: TRBJ1-1; V gene: TRBV19; D gene: TRBD1; CDR3 protein: CASGTGVNAEAFF; CDR3 DNA: TGTGCCAGTGGCACAGGGGTGAACGCTGAAGCTTTCTTT
clone size: -; J gene: TRBJ2-7; V gene: TRBV18; D gene: TRBD1; CDR3 protein: CASSPTGTGVYEQYF; CDR3 DNA: TGTGCCAGCTCACCCACCGGGACAGGGGTGTACGAGCAGTACTTC